This TCR beta chain stems from a study of blood T cell repertoires in COVID-19. Background on the study: Samples came from the United States, Italy and Spain, spanning acute and convalescent COVID-19. T cells, B-cell-depleted T cells, or PBMCs supplied cDNA or gDNA.

Authors' analysis steps: From reference gene primer amplification, estimates of nucleated cell counts were derived. Sequencing was performed with immunoSEQ multiplex PCR; in TCRdb, only in-frame clones are kept and a portion is missing. V, J and clone size derive from that table, while D and trimming were established from the DNA sequence. The sample contains approximately 150,000 clones, approximately 84% of which appear only once. CDR3 length: 13 amino acids. V was clipped by 6 bases and J by 3 bases; unmatched bases: 3. Germline V gene lookup returns CDR1 LGHNT and CDR2 FRNRAP. The receptor comes from a woman aged 55-70 years with acute or convalescent COVID-19. The source material was peripheral blood. This chain joins TRBV12-5 and TRBJ1-2; 8 bases fit TRBD1. The CDR3 bases are TGTGCTAGTGGCCAGGACAGGGACTATGGCTACACCTTC. Translation gives CASGQDRDYGYTF.